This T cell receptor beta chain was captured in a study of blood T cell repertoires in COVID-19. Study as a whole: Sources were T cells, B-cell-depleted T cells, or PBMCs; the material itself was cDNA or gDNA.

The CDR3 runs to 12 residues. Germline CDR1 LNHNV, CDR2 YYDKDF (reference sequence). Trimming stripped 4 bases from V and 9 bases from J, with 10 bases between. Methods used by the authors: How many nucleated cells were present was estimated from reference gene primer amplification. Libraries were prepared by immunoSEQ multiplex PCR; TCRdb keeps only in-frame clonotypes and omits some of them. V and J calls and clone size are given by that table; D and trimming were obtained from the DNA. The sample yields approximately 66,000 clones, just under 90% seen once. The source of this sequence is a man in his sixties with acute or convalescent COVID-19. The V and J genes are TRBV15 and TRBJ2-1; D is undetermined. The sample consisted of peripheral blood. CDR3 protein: CATSMTQGEQFF. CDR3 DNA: TGTGCCACCAGCATGACTCAAGGTGAGCAGTTCTTC. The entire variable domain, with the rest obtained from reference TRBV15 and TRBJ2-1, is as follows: DAMVIQNPRYQVTQFGKPVTLSCSQTLNHNVMYWYQQKSSQAPKLLFHYYDKDFNNEADTPDNFQSRRPNTSFCFLDIRSPGLGDTAMYLCATSMTQGEQFFGPGTRLTVL.